This TCR beta chain was found in a study of regulatory and conventional T cells in RAG deficiency. Concerning this clone itself: Its antigen is unidentified.

The protocol was immunoSEQ multiplex PCR, while the TCRdb copy is restricted to in-frame clones and leaves out a portion. The sample carries 25,000 to 35,000 clones, more than 90% recorded once. Points from the study as a whole: Shannon entropy fell and Simpson indices rose in RAG-deficient patients. In Omenn syndrome, Treg and Tconv repertoires overlapped >75%.

Genomic DNA came from blood conventional CD4+ T cells gated CD25-low CD127-high. The trim removed 1 base at V and 6 bases at J, leaving 3 bases unmatched. Germline V CDR1 and CDR2: SGHAT, FQDESV (reference sequence). This CDR3 region has 15 residues. The same sample was also studied in work on regulatory T cells. According to that study: The PCR used 52 TRBV and 13 TRBJ primers. Regulatory T cells showed the strongest V-J pair restriction and V/J gene skewing among patient repertoires.

The sequenced material came from CD25- CD4+ T cells sorted from blood. This receptor was obtained from a human donor in good health. The chain is built from TRBV11-1 and TRBJ2-1; 10 bases map to TRBD1. The CDR3 coding sequence is TGTGCCAGCAGCTTAGGGACAGGGGGAAGCAATGAGCAGTTCTTC. It encodes CASSLGTGGSNEQFF.